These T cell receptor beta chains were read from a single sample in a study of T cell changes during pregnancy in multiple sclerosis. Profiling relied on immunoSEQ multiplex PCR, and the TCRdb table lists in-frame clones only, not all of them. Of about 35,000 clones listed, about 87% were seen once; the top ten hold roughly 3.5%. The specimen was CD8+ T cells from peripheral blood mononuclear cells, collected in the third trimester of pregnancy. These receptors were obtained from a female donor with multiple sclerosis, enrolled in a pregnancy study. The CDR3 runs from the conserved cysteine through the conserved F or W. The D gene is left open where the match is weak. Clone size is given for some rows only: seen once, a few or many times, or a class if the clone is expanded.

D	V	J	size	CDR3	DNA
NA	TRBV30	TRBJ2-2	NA	CAWKHPQGDTGELFF	TGTGCCTGGAAACATCCCCAGGGTGACACCGGGGAGCTGTTTTTT
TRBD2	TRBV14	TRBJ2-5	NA	CASSQDILAGDETQYF	TGTGCCAGCAGCCAAGATATACTAGCGGGGGATGAGACCCAGTACTTC
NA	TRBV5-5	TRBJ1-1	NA	CASSLTELNTEAFF	TGTGCCAGCAGCTTGACAGAGCTGAACACTGAAGCTTTCTTT
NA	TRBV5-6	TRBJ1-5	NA	CASSLGGYQPQHF	TGTGCCAGCAGCTTGGGCGGGTACCAGCCCCAGCATTTT
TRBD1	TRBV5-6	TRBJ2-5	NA	CASSLGAGGPRETQYF	TGTGCCAGCAGCTTGGGGGCAGGGGGCCCGAGAGAGACCCAGTACTTC
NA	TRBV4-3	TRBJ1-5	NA	CASSQGPAGGQPQHF	TGCGCCAGCAGCCAAGGCCCGGCCGGGGGTCAGCCCCAGCATTTT
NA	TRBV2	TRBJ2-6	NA	CASSSSGSGANVLTF	TGTGCCAGCAGTTCGAGCGGGTCTGGGGCCAACGTCCTGACTTTC
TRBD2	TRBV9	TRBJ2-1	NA	CASSERTSGGANNEQFF	TGTGCCAGCAGCGAGCGCACTAGCGGGGGGGCCAACAATGAGCAGTTCTTC
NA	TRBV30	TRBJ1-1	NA	CAWSRGAAEAFF	TGTGCCTGGAGTCGCGGGGCTGCGGAAGCTTTCTTT
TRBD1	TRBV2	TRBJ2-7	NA	CASFGQGNSYEQYF	TGTGCCAGCTTCGGACAGGGCAACTCCTACGAGCAGTACTTC
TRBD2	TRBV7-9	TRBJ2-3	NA	CASSFPGLAGGSSTDTQYF	TGTGCCAGCAGCTTCCCGGGACTAGCGGGGGGAAGTAGCACAGATACGCAGTATTTT
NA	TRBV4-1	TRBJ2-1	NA	CASSQTSHPGGLFF	TGCGCCAGCAGCCAGACCTCCCACCCGGGGGGCCTGTTCTTC
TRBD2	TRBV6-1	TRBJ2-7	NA	CASTPGTRQYEQYF	TGTGCCAGCACCCCCGGGACTAGACAATACGAGCAGTACTTC
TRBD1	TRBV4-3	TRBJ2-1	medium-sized	CASSQSPGQGGNEQFF	TGCGCCAGCAGCCAATCTCCGGGACAGGGGGGCAATGAGCAGTTCTTC
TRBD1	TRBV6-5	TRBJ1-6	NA	CASRSGQGVSPLHF	TGTGCCAGCAGATCGGGACAGGGGGTTTCACCCCTCCACTTT
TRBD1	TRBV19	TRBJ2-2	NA	CASSSLQGVTGELFF	TGTGCCAGTAGTAGCTTACAGGGGGTCACCGGGGAGCTGTTTTTT
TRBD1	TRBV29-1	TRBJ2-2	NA	CSVGTANTGELFF	TGCAGCGTGGGGACAGCCAACACCGGGGAGCTGTTTTTT
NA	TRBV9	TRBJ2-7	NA	CASSVSHRTGPGTYEQYF	TGTGCCAGCAGCGTTTCGCATCGCACGGGCCCAGGGACCTACGAGCAGTACTTC
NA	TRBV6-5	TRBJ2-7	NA	CASSYSRDFGDYEQYF	TGTGCCAGCAGTTACTCCCGGGACTTCGGGGACTACGAGCAGTACTTC
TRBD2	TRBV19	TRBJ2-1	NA	CASSATGGYNEQFF	TGTGCCAGTAGCGCCACGGGGGGGTACAATGAGCAGTTCTTC
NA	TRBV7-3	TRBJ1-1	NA	CASSVSGGTNTEAFF	TGTGCCAGCAGCGTCAGCGGGGGTACGAACACTGAAGCTTTCTTT
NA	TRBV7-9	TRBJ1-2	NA	CASSLIVGYTF	TGTGCCAGCAGCTTAATCGTGGGCTACACCTTC
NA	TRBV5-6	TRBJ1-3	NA	CASSPGLGGNTIYF	TGTGCCAGCAGCCCGGGACTGGGGGGAAACACCATATATTTT
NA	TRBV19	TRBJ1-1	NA	CASSDFTGKAEAFF	TGTGCCAGTAGCGATTTTACAGGTAAGGCTGAAGCTTTCTTT
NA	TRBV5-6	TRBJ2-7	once	CASSLGGETDSSYEQYF	TGTGCCAGCAGCTTAGGTGGAGAAACCGATAGCTCCTACGAGCAGTACTTC
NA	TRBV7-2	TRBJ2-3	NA	CASSWGGATDTQYF	TGTGCCAGCAGCTGGGGGGGGGCCACAGATACGCAGTATTTT
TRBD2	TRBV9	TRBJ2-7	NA	CASSVGSSGGEQYF	TGTGCCAGCAGCGTAGGTTCTAGCGGGGGAGAGCAGTACTTC
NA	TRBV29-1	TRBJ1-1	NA	CSVDWGLSGAFF	TGCAGCGTTGATTGGGGGCTTAGCGGGGCTTTCTTT
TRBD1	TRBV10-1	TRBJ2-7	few	CATRGTGQEEGYEQYF	TGCGCCACCCGGGGAACTGGACAGGAAGAAGGATACGAGCAGTACTTC
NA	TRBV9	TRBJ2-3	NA	CASSVATGGSTDTQYF	TGTGCCAGCAGCGTAGCTACGGGGGGCTCCACAGATACGCAGTATTTT
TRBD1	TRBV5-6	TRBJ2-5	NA	CASSRDRVHQETQYF	TGTGCCAGCAGCCGGGACAGGGTACATCAAGAGACCCAGTACTTC
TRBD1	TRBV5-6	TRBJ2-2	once	CASSLDRGGTGELFF	TGTGCCAGCAGCCTCGACAGGGGTGGCACCGGGGAGCTGTTTTTT
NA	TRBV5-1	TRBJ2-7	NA	CASSLTGNEQYF	TGCGCCAGCAGCCTGACAGGTAACGAGCAGTACTTC
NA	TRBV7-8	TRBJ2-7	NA	CASSPRTGPNEQYF	TGTGCCAGCAGCCCCCGAACAGGGCCGAACGAGCAGTACTTC
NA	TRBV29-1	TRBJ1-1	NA	CSVGWGNTEAFF	TGCAGCGTTGGATGGGGCAACACTGAAGCTTTCTTT
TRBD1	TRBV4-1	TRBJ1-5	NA	CASSQNRGNQPQHF	TGCGCCAGCAGCCAAAACAGGGGTAATCAGCCCCAGCATTTT
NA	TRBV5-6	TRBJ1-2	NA	CASSPGGGIYGYTF	TGTGCCAGCAGCCCCGGTGGAGGGATCTATGGCTACACCTTC
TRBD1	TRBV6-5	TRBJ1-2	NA	CASSYSNRGLDGYTF	TGTGCCAGCAGTTACTCGAACAGGGGGCTGGATGGCTACACCTTC
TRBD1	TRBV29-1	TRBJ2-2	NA	CSVEEGTGGNTGELFF	TGCAGCGTTGAAGAAGGAACAGGGGGGAACACCGGGGAGCTGTTTTTT
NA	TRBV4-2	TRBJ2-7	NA	CASSHPGTYEQYF	TGTGCCAGCAGCCACCCCGGGACCTACGAGCAGTACTTC
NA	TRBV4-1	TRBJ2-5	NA	CASSQVGGQETQYF	TGCGCCAGCAGCCAAGTCGGGGGTCAAGAGACCCAGTACTTC
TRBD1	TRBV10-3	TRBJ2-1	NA	CATGFSGTGGFDEQFF	TGTGCCACCGGATTCTCCGGGACAGGGGGCTTTGATGAGCAGTTCTTC
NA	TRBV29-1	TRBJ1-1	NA	CSVEHWNTEAFF	TGCAGCGTTGAACACTGGAACACTGAAGCTTTCTTT
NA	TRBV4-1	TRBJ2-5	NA	CASSPQTQETQYF	TGCGCCAGCAGCCCCCAGACTCAAGAGACCCAGTACTTC
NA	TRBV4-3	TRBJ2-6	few	CASSQSQGSGANVLTF	TGCGCCAGCAGCCAATCCCAGGGATCCGGGGCCAACGTCCTGACTTTC
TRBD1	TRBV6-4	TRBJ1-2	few	CASSDTGTGGWDGYTF	TGTGCCAGCAGTGACACCGGGACAGGGGGATGGGATGGCTACACCTTC